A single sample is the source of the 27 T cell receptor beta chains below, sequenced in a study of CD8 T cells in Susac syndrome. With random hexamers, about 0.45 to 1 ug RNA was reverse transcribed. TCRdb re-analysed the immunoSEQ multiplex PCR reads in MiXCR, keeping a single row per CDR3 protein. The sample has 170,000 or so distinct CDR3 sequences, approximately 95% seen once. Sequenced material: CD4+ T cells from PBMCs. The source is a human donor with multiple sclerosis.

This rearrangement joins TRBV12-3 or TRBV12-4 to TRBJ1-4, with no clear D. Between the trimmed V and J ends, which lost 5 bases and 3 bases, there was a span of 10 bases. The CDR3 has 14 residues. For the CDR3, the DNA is TGTGCCAGCAGTACCCAGCCATCTAATGAAAAACTGTTTTTT. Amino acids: CASSTQPSNEKLFF.

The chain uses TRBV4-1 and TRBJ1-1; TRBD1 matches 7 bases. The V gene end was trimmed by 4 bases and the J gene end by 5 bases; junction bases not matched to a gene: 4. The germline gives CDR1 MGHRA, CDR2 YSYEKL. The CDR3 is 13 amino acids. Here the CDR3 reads CASSPPGQTEAFF. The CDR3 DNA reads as TGCGCCAGCAGCCCTCCGGGACAGACTGAAGCTTTCTTT.

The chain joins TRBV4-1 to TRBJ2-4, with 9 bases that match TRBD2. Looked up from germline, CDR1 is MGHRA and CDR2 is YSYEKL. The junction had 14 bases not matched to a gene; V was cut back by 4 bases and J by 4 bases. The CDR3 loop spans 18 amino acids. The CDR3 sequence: CASSLAQNRAGGKNIQYF. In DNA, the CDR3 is TGCGCCAGCAGCCTCGCCCAAAACCGAGCGGGAGGTAAAAACATTCAGTACTTC.

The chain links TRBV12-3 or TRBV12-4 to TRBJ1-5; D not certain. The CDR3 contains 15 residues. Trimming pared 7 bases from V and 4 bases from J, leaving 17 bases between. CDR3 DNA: TGTGCCAGCACCGACCTGGTCCGTGGTAATCAGCCCCAGCATTTT. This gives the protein CASTDLVRGNQPQHF.

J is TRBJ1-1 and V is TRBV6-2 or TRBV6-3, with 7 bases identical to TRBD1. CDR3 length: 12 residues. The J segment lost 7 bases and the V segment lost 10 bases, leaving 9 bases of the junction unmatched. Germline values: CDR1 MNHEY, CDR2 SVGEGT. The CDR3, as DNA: TGTGCCACAACAGGGGACGGGGGTGAAGCTTTCTTT. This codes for CATTGDGGEAFF.

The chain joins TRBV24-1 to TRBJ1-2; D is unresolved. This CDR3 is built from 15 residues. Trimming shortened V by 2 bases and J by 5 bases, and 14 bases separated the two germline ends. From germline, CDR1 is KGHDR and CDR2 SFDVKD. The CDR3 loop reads CATSDYPSDRYGYTF. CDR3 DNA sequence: TGTGCCACCAGTGATTACCCCTCCGATCGATATGGCTACACCTTC.

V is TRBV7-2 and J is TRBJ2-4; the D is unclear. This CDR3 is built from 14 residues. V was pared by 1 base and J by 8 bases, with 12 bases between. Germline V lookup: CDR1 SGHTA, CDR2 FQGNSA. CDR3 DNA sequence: TGTGCCAGCAGCTTAGTAGCCGGTGGGGACATTCAGTACTTC. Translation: CASSLVAGGDIQYF. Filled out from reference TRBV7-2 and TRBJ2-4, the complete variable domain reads GAGVSQSPSNKVTEKGKDVELRCDPISGHTALYWYRQSLGQGLEFLIYFQGNSAPDKSGLPSDRFSAERTGGSVSTLTIQRTQQEDSAVYLCASSLVAGGDIQYFGAGTRLSVL.

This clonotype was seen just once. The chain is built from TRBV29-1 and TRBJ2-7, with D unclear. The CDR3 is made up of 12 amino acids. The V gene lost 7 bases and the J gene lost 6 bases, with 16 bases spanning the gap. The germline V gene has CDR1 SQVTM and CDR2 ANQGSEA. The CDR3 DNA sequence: TGCAGCGGTGGTAGAGAGCGAGGCGAGCAGTACTTC. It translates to CSGGRERGEQYF.

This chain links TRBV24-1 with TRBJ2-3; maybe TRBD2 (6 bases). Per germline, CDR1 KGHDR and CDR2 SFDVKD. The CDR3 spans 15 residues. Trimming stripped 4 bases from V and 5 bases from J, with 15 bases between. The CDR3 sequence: CATSETRDFRDTQYF. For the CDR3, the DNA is TGTGCCACCAGTGAGACCCGGGACTTCAGAGATACGCAGTATTTT.

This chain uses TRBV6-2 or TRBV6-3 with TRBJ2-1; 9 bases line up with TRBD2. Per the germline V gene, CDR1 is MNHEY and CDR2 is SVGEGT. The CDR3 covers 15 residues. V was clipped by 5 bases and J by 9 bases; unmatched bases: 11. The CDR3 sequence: CASSDGSGSRSEQFF. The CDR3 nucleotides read TGTGCCAGCAGTGACGGTAGCGGGAGTCGGAGTGAGCAGTTCTTC.

The CDR3 here is CASALWGYEQYF. DNA of the CDR3: TGTGCCAGCGCTTTATGGGGGTACGAGCAGTACTTC. V gene TRBV28 combines with J gene TRBJ2-7; D tentatively reads TRBD1 or TRBD2 (5 bases each). The V end was cut by 8 bases, the J end by 4 bases, with 12 bases between. Germline loops: CDR1 MDHEN, CDR2 SYDVKM. The CDR3 is 12 amino acids.

The CDR3 DNA reads as TGTGCCAGCAGTCTAATACGGAGCACAGATACGCAGTATTTT. Protein sequence: CASSLIRSTDTQYF. The V gene is TRBV6-5, the J gene TRBJ2-3; D not certain. Trimming took 5 bases from V and 0 from J, leaving 9 bases between them. The CDR3 loop spans 14 amino acids. The germline V gene encodes CDR1 MNHEY and CDR2 SVGAGI.

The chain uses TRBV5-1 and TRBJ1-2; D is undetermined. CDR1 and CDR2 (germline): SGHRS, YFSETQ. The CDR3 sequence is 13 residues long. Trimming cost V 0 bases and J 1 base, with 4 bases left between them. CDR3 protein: CASSLEYNYGYTF. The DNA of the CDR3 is TGCGCCAGCAGCTTGGAATATAACTATGGCTACACCTTC.

CDR3 sequence: CAISVQAASYEQYF. CDR3 nucleotides: TGTGCCATCAGTGTTCAGGCAGCCTCCTACGAGCAGTACTTC. J is TRBJ2-7 and V is TRBV10-3; D is undetermined. CDR1 and CDR2 (germline): ENHRY, SYGVKD. There are 14 residues in the CDR3. The ends were cut back, 4 bases at V and 0 bases at J, with 10 bases in the middle.

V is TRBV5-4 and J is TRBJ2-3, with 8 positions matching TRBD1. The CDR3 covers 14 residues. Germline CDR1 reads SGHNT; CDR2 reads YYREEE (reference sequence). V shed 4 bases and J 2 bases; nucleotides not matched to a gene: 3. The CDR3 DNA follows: TGTGCCAGCAGCCCGGACAGGGTCACAGATACGCAGTATTTT. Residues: CASSPDRVTDTQYF.

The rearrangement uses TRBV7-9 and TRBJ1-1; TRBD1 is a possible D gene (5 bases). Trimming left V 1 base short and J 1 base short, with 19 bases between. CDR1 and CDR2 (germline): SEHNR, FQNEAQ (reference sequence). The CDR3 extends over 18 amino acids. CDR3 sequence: CASSLGGNLGQGNTEAFF. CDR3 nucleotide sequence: TGTGCCAGCAGCTTAGGTGGGAATTTAGGGCAGGGGAACACTGAAGCTTTCTTT.

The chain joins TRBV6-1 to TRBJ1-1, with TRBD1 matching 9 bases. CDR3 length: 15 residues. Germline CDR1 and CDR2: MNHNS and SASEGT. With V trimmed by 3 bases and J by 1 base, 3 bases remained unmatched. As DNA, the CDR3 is TGTGCCAGCAGTGAGTCGACAGGGGGGAACACTGAAGCTTTCTTT. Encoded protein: CASSESTGGNTEAFF.

CDR3 DNA sequence: TGTGCCAGCAGCTCCCAGACGGGTAGCCATATTCGTGGCGAGCAGTACTTC. This gives the protein CASSSQTGSHIRGEQYF. The V call is TRBV11-2, the J call TRBJ2-7; D call uncertain. Between the trimmed V and J ends, which lost 4 bases and 6 bases, there was a span of 25 bases. The CDR3 runs 17 residues. CDR1 is SGHAT and CDR2 is FQNNGV in the germline V gene.

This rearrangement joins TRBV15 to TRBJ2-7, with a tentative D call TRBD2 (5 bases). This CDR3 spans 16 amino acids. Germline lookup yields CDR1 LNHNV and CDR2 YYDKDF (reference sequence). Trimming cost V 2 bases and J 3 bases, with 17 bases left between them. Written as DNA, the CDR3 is TGTGCCACCAGCAGAACGCTGACGGAGGAATTCTACGAGCAGTACTTC. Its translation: CATSRTLTEEFYEQYF.

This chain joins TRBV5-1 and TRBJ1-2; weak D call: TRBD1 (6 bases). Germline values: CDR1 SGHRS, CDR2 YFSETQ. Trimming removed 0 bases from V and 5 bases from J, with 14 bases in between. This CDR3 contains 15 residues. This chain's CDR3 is CASSLEGGHLYGYTF. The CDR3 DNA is TGCGCCAGCAGCTTGGAAGGGGGACACCTTTATGGCTACACCTTC.

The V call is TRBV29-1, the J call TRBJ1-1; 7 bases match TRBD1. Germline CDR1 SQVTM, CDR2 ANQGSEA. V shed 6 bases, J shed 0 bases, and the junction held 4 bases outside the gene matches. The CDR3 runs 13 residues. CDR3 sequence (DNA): TGCAGCGTACGACAGGGACTGAACACTGAAGCTTTCTTT. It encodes CSVRQGLNTEAFF.

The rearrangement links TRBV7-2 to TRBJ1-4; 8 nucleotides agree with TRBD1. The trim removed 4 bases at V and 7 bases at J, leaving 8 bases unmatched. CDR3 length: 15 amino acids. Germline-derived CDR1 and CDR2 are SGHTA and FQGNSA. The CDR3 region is CASSSAGGGSEKLFF. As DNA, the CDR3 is TGTGCCAGCAGCTCGGCAGGGGGCGGGAGTGAAAAACTGTTTTTT.

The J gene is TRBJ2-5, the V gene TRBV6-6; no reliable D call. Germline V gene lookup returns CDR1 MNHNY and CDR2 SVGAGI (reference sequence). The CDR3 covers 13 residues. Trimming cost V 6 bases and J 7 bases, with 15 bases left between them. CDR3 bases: TGTGCCAGCAGAGACGTCTCTCTAGGGACCCAGTACTTC. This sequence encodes CASRDVSLGTQYF.

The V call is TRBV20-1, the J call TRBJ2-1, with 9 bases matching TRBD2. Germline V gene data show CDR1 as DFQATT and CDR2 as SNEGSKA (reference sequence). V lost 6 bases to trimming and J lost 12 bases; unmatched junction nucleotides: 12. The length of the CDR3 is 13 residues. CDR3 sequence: CSAIAGALEGQFF. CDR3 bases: TGCAGTGCAATAGCGGGAGCTTTAGAAGGGCAGTTCTTC.

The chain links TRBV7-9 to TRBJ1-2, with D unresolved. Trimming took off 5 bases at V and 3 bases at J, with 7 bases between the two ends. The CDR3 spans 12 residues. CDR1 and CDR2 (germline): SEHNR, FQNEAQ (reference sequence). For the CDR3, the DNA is TGTGCCAGCAGCAGGGAAGACTATGGCTACACCTTC. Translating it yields CASSREDYGYTF. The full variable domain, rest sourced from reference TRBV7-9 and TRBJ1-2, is DTGVSQNPRHKITKRGQNVTFRCDPISEHNRLYWYRQTLGQGPEFLTYFQNEAQLEKSRLLSDRFSAERPKGSFSTLEIQRTEQGDSAMYLCASSREDYGYTFGSGTRLTVV.

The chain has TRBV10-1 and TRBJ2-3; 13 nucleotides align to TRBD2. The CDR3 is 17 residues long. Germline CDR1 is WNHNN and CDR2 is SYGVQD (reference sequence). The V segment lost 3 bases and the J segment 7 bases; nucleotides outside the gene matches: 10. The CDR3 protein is CASSDYSTSGGINTQYF. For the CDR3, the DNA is TGCGCCAGCAGTGACTACTCGACTAGCGGGGGGATCAATACGCAGTATTTT.

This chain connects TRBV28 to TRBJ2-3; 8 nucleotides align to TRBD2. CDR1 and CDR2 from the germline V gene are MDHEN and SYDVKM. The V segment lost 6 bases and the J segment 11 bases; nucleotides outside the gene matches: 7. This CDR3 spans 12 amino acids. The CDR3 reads CASSEVAGQQYF. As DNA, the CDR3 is TGTGCCAGCAGCGAGGTAGCGGGGCAGCAGTATTTT.